This T cell receptor beta chain appears in the sequencing data of a study of blood T cell repertoires in COVID-19. Across the study: The cDNA or gDNA used as material had been derived from T cells, B-cell-depleted T cells, or PBMCs.

Measured with immunoSEQ multiplex PCR; TCRdb has only the in-frame clones, and not every one. Here the sample spans hundreds of thousands of clones, 70% to 90% being singletons. CDR1 and CDR2 from the germline V gene are LNHDA and SQIVND (reference sequence). There are 15 residues in the CDR3. V gave up 3 bases and J gave up 6 bases; unmatched junction bases: 9. Input material: peripheral blood. The TCR originated in a woman aged 18 to 35 who had recovered from COVID-19. The chain recombines TRBV19 with TRBJ1-2, with 8 bases fitting TRBD1. CDR3 in DNA: TGTGCCAGTAGTATGGGGACAGGACCTCCCAATGGCTACACCTTC. Its protein product is CASSMGTGPPNGYTF.